Following are 12 T cell receptor beta chains from one sample sequenced in a study of T-cell reconstitution after alpha-beta-depleted transplantation in children listed by TCRdb under 2016. Library method: PCR. The sample was run on an Illumina HiSeq 2500. To normalize quantification of the TCRbeta repertoire, the TCR libraries were built with molecular barcoding that relied on unique molecular identifiers. TCRdb reworked the public reads: Q25 trimming with fastp, MiXCR clone assembly, productive beta chains retained. Rows matching on CDR3 protein sequence are summarized as one entry with the most common DNA and genes. Across this sample there are 550,000 to 600,000 distinct CDR3 sequences, with 23% seen only once. The ten largest clones represent approximately 14% of the sample. What the treatment or condition label conveys for this sample: allogeneic hematopoietic cell transplantation with graft depleted of TCRalphabeta T cells and CD19 B cells.

The material sequenced was PBMCs, mostly from graft donor cells, taken 360 days after TCRalphabeta/CD19-depleted stem cell transplant. The receptors shown here come from a boy under three years old who had a stem cell transplant for acute myeloid leukemia, so the T cells may come from the graft donor.

This rearrangement joins TRBV7-9 to TRBJ2-5; D is possibly TRBD1 (6 bases). Germline lookup yields CDR1 SEHNR and CDR2 FQNEAQ (reference sequence). V lost 3 bases and J lost 3, with 14 bases in between. CDR3 length: 15 amino acids. The CDR3 DNA follows: TGTGCCAGCAGCTTCCCCAGGGGTTGGGAAGAGACCCAGTACTTC. Its protein product is CASSFPRGWEETQYF.

The chain links TRBV30 to TRBJ2-1; D unclear. The CDR3 runs 14 residues. From germline, CDR1 is GTSNPN and CDR2 SVGIG (reference sequence). In nucleotides, the CDR3 is TGTGCAACTACACTTCCTTTCTCCTACAATGAGCAGTTCTTC. Protein sequence: CATTLPFSYNEQFF.

This clonotype was picked up a small number of times. The J gene is TRBJ2-2, the V gene TRBV6-1; possibly TRBD2 for D (5 bases). This CDR3 comprises 13 residues. V was trimmed by 6 bases and J by 5 bases, leaving 10 bases between them. Germline V lookup: CDR1 MNHNS, CDR2 SASEGT. The chain's CDR3 is CASRVEGTGELFF. The CDR3 DNA is TGTGCCAGCAGGGTCGAGGGAACCGGGGAGCTGTTTTTT.

This clonotype was picked up many times. The chain recombines TRBV6-5 with TRBJ2-7; D may match TRBD1 or TRBD2 (5 bases each). The germline V gene encodes CDR1 MNHEY and CDR2 SVGAGI. Trimming removed 0 bases at V and 3 bases at J, with 15 bases between. The CDR3 runs to 16 residues. CDR3 DNA sequence: TGTGCCAGCAGTTACTCCCCGGGACGGATGGTCTACGAGCAGTACTTC. It is translated as CASSYSPGRMVYEQYF.

This clonotype was seen a handful of times. The chain carries TRBV5-1 and TRBJ2-1; 8 bases align to TRBD2. The V and J ends lost 1 base and 4 bases, in that order; junction bases with no gene match: 4. Looked up from germline, CDR1 is SGHRS and CDR2 is YFSETQ. The CDR3 consists of 15 residues. CDR3 protein: CASSLTGGIYNEQFF. CDR3 sequence (DNA): TGCGCCAGCAGCTTGACGGGGGGGATTTACAATGAGCAGTTCTTC.

This clonotype appeared a single time. The J gene is TRBJ2-7, the V gene TRBV2; the D gene is possibly TRBD2 (6 bases). Trimming took 6 bases from V and 1 from J, leaving 10 bases between them. This CDR3 contains 13 residues. The germline gives CDR1 SNHLY, CDR2 FYNNEI. In DNA form, the CDR3 reads TGTGCCAGCAGAATGGGACTGTCCTACGAGCAGTACTTC. Protein sequence: CASRMGLSYEQYF.

The chain recombines TRBV20-1 with TRBJ2-3; possibly TRBD2 for D (6 bases). The CDR3 totals 13 residues. The germline gives CDR1 DFQATT, CDR2 SNEGSKA (reference sequence). The CDR3 region has the DNA TGCACCGCCGGCTCGGGGGTCACAGATACGCAGTATTTT. It specifies CTAGSGVTDTQYF.

The table lists this clonotype with a few counts. V and J are TRBV7-3 and TRBJ2-1; possibly TRBD1 for D (5 bases). Deletions cut 0 bases from V and 1 base from J, with 10 bases between. The CDR3 contains 16 residues. CDR1 SGHTA and CDR2 FQGTGA come from the germline V gene. In nucleotides, the CDR3 is TGTGCCAGCAGCTTAACCCCAGGGATGTCCTACAATGAGCAGTTCTTC. Translating it yields CASSLTPGMSYNEQFF.

Ten or more counts support this clonotype. This chain links TRBV4-1 with TRBJ2-5, with TRBD2 as a possible D gene (5 bases). Per the germline V gene, CDR1 is MGHRA and CDR2 is YSYEKL. CDR3 length: 15 amino acids. Trimming removed 1 base from V and 7 bases from J, with 16 bases in between. The CDR3 bases are TGCGCCAGCAGCCAAGCAAGGTTCGGGGAAGGGACCCAGTACTTC. It specifies CASSQARFGEGTQYF.

This clonotype was detected a few times. This chain uses TRBV12-3 or TRBV12-4 with TRBJ1-1; D is unclear. This CDR3 has 16 amino acids. V was cut by 3 bases and J by 1 base, with 15 bases left in between. DNA of the CDR3: TGTGCCAGCAGTTTCAATCTCGTCGCCCCGAACACTGAAGCTTTCTTT. It specifies CASSFNLVAPNTEAFF.

This clonotype was observed at least ten times. The chain links TRBV7-9 to TRBJ2-7; TRBD1 agrees at 8 bases. CDR3 length equals 15 residues. V was clipped by 3 bases and J by 1 base; unmatched bases: 5. CDR1 and CDR2 from the germline V gene are SEHNR and FQNEAQ (reference sequence). CDR3: CASSFRQGLSYEQYF. The DNA for the CDR3 is TGTGCCAGCAGCTTCCGACAGGGGCTGTCCTACGAGCAGTACTTC.

CDR3 DNA sequence: TGCGCCAGCAGCCACCGGACAGGGGGCTACAATGAGCAGTTCTTC. Encoded protein: CASSHRTGGYNEQFF. The chain links TRBV4-3 to TRBJ2-1, with 10 positions matching TRBD1. The CDR3 is 15 amino acids. Germline loops: CDR1 LGHNA, CDR2 YSLEER. Trimming at V came to 3 bases and at J to 3 bases, leaving 2 bases not matched to a gene.